The present TCR beta chain was sequenced within a study of blood T cells in healthy people across ages. Using a J-beta primer mix together with a sample-barcoded 5' primer, a second PCR was run for roughly 6 to 11 cycles. Unique molecular identifiers of 12 random nucleotides labeled each cDNA. Paired-end reads containing CDR3 totaled no fewer than 2.5 million for each sample. In TCRdb, the 5' RACE reads were re-called with MiXCR into one record per CDR3 protein. The sample has about 650,000 distinct CDR3 sequences, approximately 29% seen once. The CDR3 covers 21 residues. Germline CDR1 reads KGHDR; CDR2 reads SFDVKD. J was trimmed by 3 bases and V by 4 bases; bases with no gene match: 17.

Sequencing was done on a sample of blood. The receptor's source is a woman of 80 years or more in good health. The J gene is TRBJ2-3, the V gene TRBV24-1; TRBD2 matches at 14 bases. Written as DNA, the CDR3 is TGTGCCACCAGTGACCCTACCCCGACTAGCGGGAGGGCCGGGGTTACAGATACGCAGTATTTT. This gives the protein CATSDPTPTSGRAGVTDTQYF.